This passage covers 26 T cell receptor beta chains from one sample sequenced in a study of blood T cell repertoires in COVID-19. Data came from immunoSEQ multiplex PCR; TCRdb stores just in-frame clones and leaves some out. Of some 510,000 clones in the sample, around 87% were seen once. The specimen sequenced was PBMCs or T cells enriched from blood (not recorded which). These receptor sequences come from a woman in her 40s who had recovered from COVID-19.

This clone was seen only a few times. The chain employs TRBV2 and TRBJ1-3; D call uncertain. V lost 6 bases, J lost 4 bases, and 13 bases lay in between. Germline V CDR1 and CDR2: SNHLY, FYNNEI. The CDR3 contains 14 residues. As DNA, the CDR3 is TGTGCCAGCAGAGGACTGGGCCGCGGAAACACCATATATTTT. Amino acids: CASRGLGRGNTIYF.

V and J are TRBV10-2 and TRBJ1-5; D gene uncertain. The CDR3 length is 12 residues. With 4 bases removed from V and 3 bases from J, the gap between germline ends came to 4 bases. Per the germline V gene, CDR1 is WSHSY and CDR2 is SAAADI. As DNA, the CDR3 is TGCGCCAGCAGTGTGGCCAATCAGCCCCAGCATTTT. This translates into CASSVANQPQHF.

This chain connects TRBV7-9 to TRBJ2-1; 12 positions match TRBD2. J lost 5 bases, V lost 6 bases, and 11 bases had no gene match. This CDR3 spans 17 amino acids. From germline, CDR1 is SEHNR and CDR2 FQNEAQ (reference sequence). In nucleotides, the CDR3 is TGTGCCAGCAGGGCGGCTAGCGGGAGGGCCTTAGACAATGAGCAGTTCTTC. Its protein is CASRAASGRALDNEQFF.

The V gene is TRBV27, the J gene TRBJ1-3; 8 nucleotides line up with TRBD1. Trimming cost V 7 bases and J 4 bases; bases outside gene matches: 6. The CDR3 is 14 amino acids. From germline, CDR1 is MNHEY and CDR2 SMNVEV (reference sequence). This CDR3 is CASKKQGVGNTIYF. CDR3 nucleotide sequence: TGTGCCAGCAAGAAACAGGGGGTAGGAAACACCATATATTTT.

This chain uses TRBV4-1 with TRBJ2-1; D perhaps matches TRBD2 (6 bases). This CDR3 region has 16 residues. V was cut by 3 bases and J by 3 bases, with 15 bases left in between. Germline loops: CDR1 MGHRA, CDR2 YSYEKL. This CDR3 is CASSQPLAPFYNEQFF. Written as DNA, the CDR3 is TGCGCCAGCAGCCAGCCTCTAGCGCCCTTCTACAATGAGCAGTTCTTC.

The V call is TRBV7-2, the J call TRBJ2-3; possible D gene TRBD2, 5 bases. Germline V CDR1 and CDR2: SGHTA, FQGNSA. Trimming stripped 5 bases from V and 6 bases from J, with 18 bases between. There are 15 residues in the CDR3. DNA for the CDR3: TGTGCCAGCAGCCCGAGGATGGTGCGGAGGGATACGCAGTATTTT. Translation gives CASSPRMVRRDTQYF.

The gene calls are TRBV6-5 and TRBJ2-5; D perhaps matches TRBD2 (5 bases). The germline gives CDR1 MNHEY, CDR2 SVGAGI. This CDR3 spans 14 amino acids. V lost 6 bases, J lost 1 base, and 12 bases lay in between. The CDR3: CASRLSRAQETQYF. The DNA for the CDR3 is TGTGCCAGCAGGCTCTCGCGGGCCCAAGAGACCCAGTACTTC.

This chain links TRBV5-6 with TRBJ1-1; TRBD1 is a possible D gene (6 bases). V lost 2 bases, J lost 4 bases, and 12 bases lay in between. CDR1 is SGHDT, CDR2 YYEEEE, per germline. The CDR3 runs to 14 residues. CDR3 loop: CASSFSDRSTEAFF. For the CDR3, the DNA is TGTGCCAGCAGCTTTTCGGACAGATCCACTGAAGCTTTCTTT.

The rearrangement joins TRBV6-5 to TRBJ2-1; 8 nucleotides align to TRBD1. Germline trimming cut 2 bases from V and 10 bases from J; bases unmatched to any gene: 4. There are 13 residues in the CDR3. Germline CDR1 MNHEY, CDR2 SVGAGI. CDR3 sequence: CASSYAGGREQFF. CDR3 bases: TGTGCCAGCAGTTACGCAGGGGGCAGGGAGCAGTTCTTC.

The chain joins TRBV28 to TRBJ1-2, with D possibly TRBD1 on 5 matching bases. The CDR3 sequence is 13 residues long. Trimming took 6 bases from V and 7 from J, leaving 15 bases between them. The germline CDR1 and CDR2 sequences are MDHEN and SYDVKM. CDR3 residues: CASRSREVGGYTF. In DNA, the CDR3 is TGTGCCAGCAGATCCAGGGAGGTGGGTGGCTACACCTTC.

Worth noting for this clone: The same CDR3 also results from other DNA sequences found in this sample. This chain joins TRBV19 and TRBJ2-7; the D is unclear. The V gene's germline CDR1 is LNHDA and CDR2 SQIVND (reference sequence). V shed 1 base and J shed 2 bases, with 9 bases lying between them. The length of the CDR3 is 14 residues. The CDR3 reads CASSIGPGTYEQYF. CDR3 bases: TGTGCCAGTAGTATAGGTCCGGGTACCTACGAGCAGTACTTC.

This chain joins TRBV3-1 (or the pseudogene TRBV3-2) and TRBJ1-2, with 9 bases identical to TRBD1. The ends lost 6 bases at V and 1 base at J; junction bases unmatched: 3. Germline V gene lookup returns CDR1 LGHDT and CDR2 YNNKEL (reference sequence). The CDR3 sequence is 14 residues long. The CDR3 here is CASRRQGGNYGYTF. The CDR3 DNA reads TGTGCCAGCAGAAGACAGGGGGGTAACTATGGCTACACCTTC.

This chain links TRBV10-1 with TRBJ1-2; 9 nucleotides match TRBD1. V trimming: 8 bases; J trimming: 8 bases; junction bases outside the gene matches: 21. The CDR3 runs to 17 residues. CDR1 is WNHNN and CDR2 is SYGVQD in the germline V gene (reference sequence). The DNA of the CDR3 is TGCGCCAGCTTTAAAAGCCCCGAACGTACAGGGGGCGGAGGCTACACCTTC. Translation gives CASFKSPERTGGGGYTF.

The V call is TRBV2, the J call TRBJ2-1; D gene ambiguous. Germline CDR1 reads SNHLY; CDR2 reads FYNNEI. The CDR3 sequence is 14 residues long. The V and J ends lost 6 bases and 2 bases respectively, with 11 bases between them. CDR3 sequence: CASRGLGAYNEQFF. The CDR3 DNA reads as TGTGCCAGCAGGGGCTTGGGCGCCTACAATGAGCAGTTCTTC. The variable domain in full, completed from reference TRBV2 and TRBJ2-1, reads EPEVTQTPSHQVTQMGQEVILRCVPISNHLYFYWYRQILGQKVEFLVSFYNNEISEKSEIFDDQFSVERPDGSNFTLKIRSTKLEDSAMYFCASRGLGAYNEQFFGPGTRLTVL.

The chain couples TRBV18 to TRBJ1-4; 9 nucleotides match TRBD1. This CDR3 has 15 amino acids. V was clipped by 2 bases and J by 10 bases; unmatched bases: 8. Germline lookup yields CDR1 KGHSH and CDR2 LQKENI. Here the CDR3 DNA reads TGTGCCAGCTCACCAACGGGGACAGGGTATGGAAAACTGTTTTTT. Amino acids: CASSPTGTGYGKLFF.

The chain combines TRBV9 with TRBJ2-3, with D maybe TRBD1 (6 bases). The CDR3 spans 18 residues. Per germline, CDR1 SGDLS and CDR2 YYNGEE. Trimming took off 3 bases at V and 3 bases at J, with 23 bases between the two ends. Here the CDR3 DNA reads TGTGCCAGCAGCGAGCCGTCGACAGGTGCTTTTGGGACAGATACGCAGTATTTT. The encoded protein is CASSEPSTGAFGTDTQYF.

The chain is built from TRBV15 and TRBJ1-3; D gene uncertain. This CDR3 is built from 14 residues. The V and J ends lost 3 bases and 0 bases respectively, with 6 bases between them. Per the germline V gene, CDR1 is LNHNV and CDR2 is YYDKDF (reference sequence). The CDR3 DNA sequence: TGTGCCACCAGCAGTAGACTCTCTGGAAACACCATATATTTT. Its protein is CATSSRLSGNTIYF. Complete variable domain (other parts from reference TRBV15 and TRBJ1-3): DAMVIQNPRYQVTQFGKPVTLSCSQTLNHNVMYWYQQKSSQAPKLLFHYYDKDFNNEADTPDNFQSRRPNTSFCFLDIRSPGLGDTAMYLCATSSRLSGNTIYFGEGSWLTVV.

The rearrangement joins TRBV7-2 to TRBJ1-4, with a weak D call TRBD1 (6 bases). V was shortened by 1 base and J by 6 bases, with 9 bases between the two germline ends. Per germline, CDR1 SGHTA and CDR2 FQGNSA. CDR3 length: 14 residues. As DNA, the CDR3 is TGTGCCAGCAGCTTAGGGGGGCAGGATGAAAAACTGTTTTTT. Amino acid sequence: CASSLGGQDEKLFF.

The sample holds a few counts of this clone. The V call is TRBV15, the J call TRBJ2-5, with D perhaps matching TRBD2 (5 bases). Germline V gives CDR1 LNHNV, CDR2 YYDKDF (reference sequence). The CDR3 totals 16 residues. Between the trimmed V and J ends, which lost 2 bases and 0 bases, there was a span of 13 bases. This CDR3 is CATSRPPSGDQETQYF. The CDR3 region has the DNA TGTGCCACCAGCAGACCCCCCAGCGGTGACCAAGAGACCCAGTACTTC.

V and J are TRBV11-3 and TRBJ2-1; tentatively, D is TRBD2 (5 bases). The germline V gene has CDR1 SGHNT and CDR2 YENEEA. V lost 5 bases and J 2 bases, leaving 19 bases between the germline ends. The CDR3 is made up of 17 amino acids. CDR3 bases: TGTGCCAGCAGCCACAAACGAGGACTTGAAACCTACAATGAGCAGTTCTTC. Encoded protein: CASSHKRGLETYNEQFF.

The CDR3 spells CSVEDREAQYF. DNA for the CDR3: TGCAGCGTTGAAGACAGGGAGGCGCAGTATTTT. The chain carries TRBV29-1 and TRBJ2-3; maybe TRBD2 (6 bases). Germline V gene lookup returns CDR1 SQVTM and CDR2 ANQGSEA. CDR3 length: 11 residues. Trimming pared 0 bases from V and 10 bases from J, leaving 8 bases between.

The CDR3 here is CASSLDNSYTEAFF. The CDR3 nucleotides are TGTGCCAGCAGCTTAGATAACAGTTACACTGAAGCTTTCTTT. The gene calls are TRBV11-2 and TRBJ1-1; no firm D call. Per the germline V gene, CDR1 is SGHAT and CDR2 is FQNNGV. V lost 0 bases and J 3 bases, leaving 8 bases between the germline ends. This CDR3 spans 14 amino acids.

CDR3 amino acids: CASSQFGDRVTGELFF. For the CDR3, the DNA is TGTGCCAGCAGCCAATTCGGAGACAGGGTCACCGGGGAGCTGTTTTTT. The chain combines TRBV4-2 with TRBJ2-2, with 7 bases that match TRBD1. With V trimmed by 2 bases and J by 4 bases, 7 bases remained unmatched. From germline, CDR1 is LGHNA and CDR2 YNFKEQ. The length of the CDR3 is 16 residues.

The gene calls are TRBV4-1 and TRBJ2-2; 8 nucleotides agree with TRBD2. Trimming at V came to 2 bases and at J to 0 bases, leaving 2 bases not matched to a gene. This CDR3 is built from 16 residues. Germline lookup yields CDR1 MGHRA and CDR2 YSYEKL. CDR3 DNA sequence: TGCGCCAGCAGCCAAAGCGGGAGATCGAACACCGGGGAGCTGTTTTTT. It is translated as CASSQSGRSNTGELFF.

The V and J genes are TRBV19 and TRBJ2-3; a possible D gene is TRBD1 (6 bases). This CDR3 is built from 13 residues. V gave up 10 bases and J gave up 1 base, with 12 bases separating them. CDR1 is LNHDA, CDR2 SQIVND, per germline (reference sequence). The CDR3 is CATTGQGTDTQYF. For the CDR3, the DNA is TGTGCCACCACAGGGCAAGGCACAGATACGCAGTATTTT.

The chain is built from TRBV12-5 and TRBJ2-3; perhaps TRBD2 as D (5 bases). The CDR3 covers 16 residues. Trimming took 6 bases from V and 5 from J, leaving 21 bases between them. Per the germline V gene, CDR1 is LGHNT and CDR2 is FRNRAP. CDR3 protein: CASGMRSSVLGDTQYF. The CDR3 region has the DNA TGTGCTAGTGGCATGAGGAGTTCCGTACTAGGAGATACGCAGTATTTT.